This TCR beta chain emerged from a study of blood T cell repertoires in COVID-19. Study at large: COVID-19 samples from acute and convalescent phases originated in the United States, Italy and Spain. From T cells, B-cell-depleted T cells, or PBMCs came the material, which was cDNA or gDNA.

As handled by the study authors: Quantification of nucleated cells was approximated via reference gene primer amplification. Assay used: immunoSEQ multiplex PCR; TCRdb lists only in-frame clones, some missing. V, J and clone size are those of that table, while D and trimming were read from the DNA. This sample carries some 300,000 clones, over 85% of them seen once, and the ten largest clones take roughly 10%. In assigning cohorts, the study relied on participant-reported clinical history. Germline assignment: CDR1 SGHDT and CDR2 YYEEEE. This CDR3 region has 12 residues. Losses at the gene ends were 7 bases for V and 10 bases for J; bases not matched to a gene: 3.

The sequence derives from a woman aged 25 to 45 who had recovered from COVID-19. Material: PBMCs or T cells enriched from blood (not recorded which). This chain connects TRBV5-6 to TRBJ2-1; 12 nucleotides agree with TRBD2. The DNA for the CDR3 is TGTGCCAGCGTACTAGCGGGGGGAGAGCAGTTCTTC. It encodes CASVLAGGEQFF.